This T cell receptor (beta chain) was captured by sequencing in a study of CD8 T cells in Susac syndrome. Random hexamers primed reverse transcription of about 0.45 to 1 ug RNA. TCRdb re-analysed the immunoSEQ multiplex PCR reads in MiXCR, keeping a single row per CDR3 protein. The table records about 80,000 distinct CDR3 sequences, around 96% of them present only once. TEMRA cells underwent FACS enrichment and CD8+ and CD4+ T cells underwent negative isolation. The CDR3 sequence is 15 residues long. Germline loops: CDR1 SEHNR, CDR2 FQNEAQ (reference sequence). J was trimmed by 4 bases and V by 4 bases; bases with no gene match: 8.

This receptor was obtained from a human donor with Susac syndrome. What was sequenced was CD8+ T cells from PBMCs. The V gene is TRBV7-9, the J gene TRBJ2-7; TRBD1 aligns across 9 bases. The DNA for the CDR3 is TGTGCCAGCAGCTCCCCCGGGACAGGGAATTACGAGCAGTACGTC. Protein product: CASSSPGTGNYEQYV.